The clone carrying this TCR beta chain turned up a few times. Its antigen is currently unknown. Compared with germline, one end of the junction differs, possibly owing to a read error. This specimen belongs to a study of T cell repertoires in cytomegalovirus infection. Study-level background: Both a matching HLA type and CMV infection were indicated by public TCR beta signatures. Findings and caveats of the study: The ex vivo response was dominated by HLA-C-restricted CMV-specific TCR beta clonotypes.

In germline, CDR1 is DFQATT, CDR2 SNEGSKA (reference sequence). The CDR3 extends over 10 amino acids. TCRdb reanalysed the reads using MiXCR and keeps one entry per CDR3 protein. The table has approximately 310,000 distinct CDR3 sequences, just under 25% seen once. The chain joins TRBV20-1 to TRBJ1-1; D is uncertain. The receptor comes from a human donor in good health (CMV status not recorded). Some clones in this sample may be carry-over from other donors' samples. The input for sequencing was cultured PBMCs, taken from culture after CMV antigen stimulation. CDR3 nucleotide sequence: TGCAGCGCTAATAACCTCGGAGCTTTCTTT. Amino acids: CSANNLGAFF.